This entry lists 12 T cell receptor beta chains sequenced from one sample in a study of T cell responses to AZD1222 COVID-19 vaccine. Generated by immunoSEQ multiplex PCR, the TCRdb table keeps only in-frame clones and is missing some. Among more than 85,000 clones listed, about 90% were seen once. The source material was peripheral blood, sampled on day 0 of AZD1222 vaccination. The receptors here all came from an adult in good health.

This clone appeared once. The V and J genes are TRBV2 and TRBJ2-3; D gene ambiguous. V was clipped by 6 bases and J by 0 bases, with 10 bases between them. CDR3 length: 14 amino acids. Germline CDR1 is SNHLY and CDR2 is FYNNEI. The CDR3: CASSQFGSTDTQYF. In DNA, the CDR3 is TGTGCCAGCAGCCAATTCGGTAGCACAGATACGCAGTATTTT.

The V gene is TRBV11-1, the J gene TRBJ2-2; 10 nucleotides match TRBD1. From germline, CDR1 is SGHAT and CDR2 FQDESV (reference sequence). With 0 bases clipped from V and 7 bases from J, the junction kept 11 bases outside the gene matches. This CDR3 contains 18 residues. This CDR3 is CASSLAQIGTGVHGELFF. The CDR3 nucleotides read TGTGCCAGCAGCTTAGCGCAAATTGGGACAGGGGTGCACGGGGAGCTGTTTTTT.

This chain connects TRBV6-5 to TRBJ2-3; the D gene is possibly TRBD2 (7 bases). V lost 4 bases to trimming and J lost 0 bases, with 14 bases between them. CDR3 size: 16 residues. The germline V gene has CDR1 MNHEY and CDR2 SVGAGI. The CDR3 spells CASSSRGASSTDTQYF. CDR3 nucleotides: TGTGCCAGCAGTTCTCGGGGGGCCAGTAGCACAGATACGCAGTATTTT.

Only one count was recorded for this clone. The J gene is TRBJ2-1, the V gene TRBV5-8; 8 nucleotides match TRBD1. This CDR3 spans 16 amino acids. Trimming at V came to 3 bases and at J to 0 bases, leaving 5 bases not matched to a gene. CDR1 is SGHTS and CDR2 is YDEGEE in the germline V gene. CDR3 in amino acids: CASSSRTGSSYNEQFF. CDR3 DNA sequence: TGTGCCAGCAGCTCCCGGACAGGGAGCTCCTACAATGAGCAGTTCTTC.

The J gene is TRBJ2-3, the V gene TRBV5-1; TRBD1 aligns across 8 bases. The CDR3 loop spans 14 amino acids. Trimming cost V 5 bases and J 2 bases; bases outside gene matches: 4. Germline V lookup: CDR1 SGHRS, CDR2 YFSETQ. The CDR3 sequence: CASSVDRATDTQYF. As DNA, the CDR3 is TGCGCCAGCAGTGTGGACAGGGCCACAGATACGCAGTATTTT.

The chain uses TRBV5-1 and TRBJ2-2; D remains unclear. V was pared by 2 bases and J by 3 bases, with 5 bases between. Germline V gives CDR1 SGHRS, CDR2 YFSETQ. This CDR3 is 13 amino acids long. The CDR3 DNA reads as TGCGCCAGCAGCTTTGGGGACACCGGGGAGCTGTTTTTT. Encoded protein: CASSFGDTGELFF.

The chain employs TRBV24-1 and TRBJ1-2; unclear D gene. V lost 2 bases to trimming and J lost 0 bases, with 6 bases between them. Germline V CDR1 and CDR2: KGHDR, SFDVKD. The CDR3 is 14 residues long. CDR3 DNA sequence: TGTGCCACCAGTGATTGGACCTCTAACTATGGCTACACCTTC. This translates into CATSDWTSNYGYTF.

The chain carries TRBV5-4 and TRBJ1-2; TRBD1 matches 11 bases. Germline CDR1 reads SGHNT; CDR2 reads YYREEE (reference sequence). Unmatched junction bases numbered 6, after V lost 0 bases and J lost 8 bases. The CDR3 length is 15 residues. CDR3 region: CASSLEDRGRYGYTF. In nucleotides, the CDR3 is TGTGCCAGCAGCTTGGAGGACAGGGGGCGATACGGCTACACCTTC. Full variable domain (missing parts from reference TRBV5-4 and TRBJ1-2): ETGVTQSPTHLIKTRGQQVTLRCSSQSGHNTVSWYQQALGQGPQFIFQYYREEENGRGNFPPRFSGLQFPNYSSELNVNALELDDSALYLCASSLEDRGRYGYTFGSGTRLTVV.

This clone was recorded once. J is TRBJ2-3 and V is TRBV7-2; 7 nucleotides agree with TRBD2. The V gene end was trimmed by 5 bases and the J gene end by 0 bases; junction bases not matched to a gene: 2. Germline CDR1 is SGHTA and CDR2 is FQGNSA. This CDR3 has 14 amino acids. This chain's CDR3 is CASSAGASTDTQYF. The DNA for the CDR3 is TGTGCCAGCAGCGCGGGAGCTAGCACAGATACGCAGTATTTT. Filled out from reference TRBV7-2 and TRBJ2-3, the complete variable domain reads GAGVSQSPSNKVTEKGKDVELRCDPISGHTALYWYRQSLGQGLEFLIYFQGNSAPDKSGLPSDRFSAERTGGSVSTLTIQRTQQEDSAVYLCASSAGASTDTQYFGPGTRLTVL.

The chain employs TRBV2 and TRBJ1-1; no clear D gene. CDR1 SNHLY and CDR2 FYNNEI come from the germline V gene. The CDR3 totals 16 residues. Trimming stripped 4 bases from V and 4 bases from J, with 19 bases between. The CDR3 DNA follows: TGTGCCAGCAGTGGGGTAGGGAGCAGGACCTTCACTGAAGCTTTCTTT. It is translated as CASSGVGSRTFTEAFF.

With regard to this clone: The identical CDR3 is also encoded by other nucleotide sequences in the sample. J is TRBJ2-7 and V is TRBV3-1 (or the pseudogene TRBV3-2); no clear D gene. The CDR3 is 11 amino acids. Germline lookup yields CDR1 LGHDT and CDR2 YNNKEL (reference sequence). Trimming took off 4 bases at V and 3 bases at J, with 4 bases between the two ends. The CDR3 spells CASSRGYEQYF. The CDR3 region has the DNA TGTGCCAGCAGCCGGGGCTACGAGCAGTACTTC.

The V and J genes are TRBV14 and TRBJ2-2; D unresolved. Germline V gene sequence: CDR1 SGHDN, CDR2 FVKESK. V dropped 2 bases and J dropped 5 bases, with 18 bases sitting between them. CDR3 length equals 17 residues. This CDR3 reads CASSQTGSALGTGELFF. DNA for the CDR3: TGTGCCAGCAGCCAAACTGGGTCGGCGTTAGGGACCGGGGAGCTGTTTTTT.